Below are 23 T cell receptor beta chains sequenced from a single sample in a study of cytomegalovirus exposure and HLA in healthy donors. It was with 60 Vbeta and 13 Jbeta primers that the PCR ran. Using immunoSEQ multiplex PCR, the repertoire was profiled, and TCRdb retains in-frame clones only, with some absent. The sample includes approximately 180,000 clones, 80% of them seen just once. The sequenced sample consisted of PBMCs. The receptors were gathered from a man aged 25-45 years in good health and CMV-seropositive.

V gene TRBV5-1 combines with J gene TRBJ2-3; 12 bases line up with TRBD2. Germline CDR1 SGHRS, CDR2 YFSETQ. V was clipped by 3 bases and J by 6 bases; unmatched bases: 5. The CDR3 is made up of 15 amino acids. The CDR3 sequence is CASSSTSGGGDTQYF. CDR3 bases: TGCGCCAGCAGCTCGACTAGCGGGGGAGGGGATACGCAGTATTTT.

The chain combines TRBV13 with TRBJ1-2, with 7 positions matching TRBD1. The CDR3 consists of 14 residues. Germline V gene data show CDR1 as PRHDT and CDR2 as FYEKMQ (reference sequence). Germline trimming cut 4 bases from V and 5 bases from J; bases unmatched to any gene: 7. In DNA, the CDR3 is TGTGCCAGCAGCTACCTACAGGGGTTGTATGGCTACACCTTC. As protein: CASSYLQGLYGYTF.

The chain uses TRBV11-2 and TRBJ2-1; no reliable D call. This CDR3 is 14 amino acids long. Germline loops: CDR1 SGHAT, CDR2 FQNNGV. The V end was cut by 1 base, the J end by 8 bases, with 12 bases between. The CDR3 is CASSLGLGHDEQFF. In DNA form, the CDR3 reads TGTGCCAGCAGCTTAGGTCTAGGCCACGATGAGCAGTTCTTC.

This clone was counted a few times. The V gene is TRBV4-2, the J gene TRBJ2-5, with 9 bases matching TRBD2. The tail of the sequence fits TRBJ2-7 better, so the J call may be wrong. The CDR3 is 15 amino acids. Germline V gene data show CDR1 as LGHNA and CDR2 as YNFKEQ. The CDR3 coding sequence is TGTGCCAGCAGCCGACAGCGGGGGGACTCCTACGAGCAGTACTTC. It translates to CASSRQRGDSYEQYF.

The chain has TRBV27 and TRBJ2-1, with TRBD1 as a possible D gene (5 bases). This CDR3 comprises 15 residues. Germline V gives CDR1 MNHEY, CDR2 SMNVEV (reference sequence). V was pared by 4 bases and J by 3 bases, with 13 bases between. The CDR3 reads CASSSFPTGYNEQFF. In DNA form, the CDR3 reads TGTGCCAGCAGTTCCTTCCCCACAGGCTACAATGAGCAGTTCTTC.

This clone showed up just once. The same CDR3 arises from other DNA sequences in this sample as well. The V and J genes are TRBV5-1 and TRBJ2-3; 8 bases match TRBD2. CDR1 is SGHRS and CDR2 is YFSETQ in the germline V gene. V gave up 0 bases and J gave up 1 base; unmatched junction bases: 1. The CDR3 contains 15 residues. The CDR3 reads CASSLAGGGTDTQYF. DNA for the CDR3: TGCGCCAGCAGCTTGGCCGGGGGGGGCACAGATACGCAGTATTTT. Variable domain in full (rest from reference TRBV5-1 and TRBJ2-3): KAGVTQTPRYLIKTRGQQVTLSCSPISGHRSVSWYQQTPGQGLQFLFEYFSETQRNKGNFPGRFSGRQFSNSRSEMNVSTLELGDSALYLCASSLAGGGTDTQYFGPGTRLTVL.

DNA of the CDR3: TGCGCCAGCAGCTTGGAGGCAGGGTACAACGAGCAGTACTTC. Its translation is CASSLEAGYNEQYF. V and J are TRBV5-1 and TRBJ2-7; D might be TRBD1 (5 bases). Germline values: CDR1 SGHRS, CDR2 YFSETQ. Trimming shortened V by 0 bases and J by 5 bases, and 12 bases separated the two germline ends. The CDR3 is made up of 14 amino acids. Full variable domain (outside the CDR3, taken from reference TRBV5-1 and TRBJ2-7): KAGVTQTPRYLIKTRGQQVTLSCSPISGHRSVSWYQQTPGQGLQFLFEYFSETQRNKGNFPGRFSGRQFSNSRSEMNVSTLELGDSALYLCASSLEAGYNEQYFGPGTRLTVT.

V is TRBV27 and J is TRBJ2-1, with 9 bases that match TRBD2. This CDR3 is built from 18 residues. CDR1 is MNHEY and CDR2 is SMNVEV in the germline V gene (reference sequence). V shed 0 bases and J 8 bases; nucleotides not matched to a gene: 14. CDR3 protein: CASSLSYFAGGAQDEQFF. CDR3 DNA sequence: TGTGCCAGCAGTTTATCCTATTTTGCGGGAGGGGCCCAGGATGAGCAGTTCTTC.

This clone was recorded once. Other DNA sequences from this sample encode an identical CDR3 as well. The chain has TRBV7-9 and TRBJ2-2, with D hard to call. The V end was cut by 1 base, the J end by 0 bases, with 6 bases between. The CDR3 has 15 amino acids. The germline V gene has CDR1 SEHNR and CDR2 FQNEAQ (reference sequence). CDR3 region: CASSLGATNTGELFF. The CDR3 DNA reads as TGTGCCAGCAGCTTAGGGGCTACGAACACCGGGGAGCTGTTTTTT.

The J gene is TRBJ1-1, the V gene TRBV28; TRBD1 agrees at 7 bases. Germline CDR1 MDHEN, CDR2 SYDVKM. The trim removed 7 bases at V and 5 bases at J, leaving 10 bases unmatched. The CDR3 covers 14 residues. In DNA form, the CDR3 reads TGTGCCAGCATCGCCCCCAGGGGGAATACTGAAGCTTTCTTT. Protein: CASIAPRGNTEAFF. Supplemented by reference TRBV28 and TRBJ1-1, the full variable domain reads DVKVTQSSRYLVKRTGEKVFLECVQDMDHENMFWYRQDPGLGLRLIYFSYDVKMKEKGDIPEGYSVSREKKERFSLILESASTNQTSMYLCASIAPRGNTEAFFGQGTRLTVV.

The chain joins TRBV7-9 to TRBJ2-5, with 12 bases identical to TRBD2. Germline assignment: CDR1 SEHNR and CDR2 FQNEAQ (reference sequence). This CDR3 has 16 residues. With 4 bases clipped from V and 7 bases from J, the junction kept 10 bases outside the gene matches. The CDR3 region is CASSYHLAGGSGTQYF. In DNA, the CDR3 is TGTGCCAGCAGCTACCATCTAGCGGGGGGGAGTGGGACCCAGTACTTC.

This chain connects TRBV4-1 to TRBJ1-2; no clear D gene. The CDR3 extends over 16 amino acids. Germline CDR1 MGHRA, CDR2 YSYEKL. Trimming removed 1 base at V and 8 bases at J, with 20 bases between. The CDR3 loop is CASSQGEEEPVGGYTF. For the CDR3, the DNA is TGCGCCAGCAGCCAAGGGGAGGAGGAACCTGTGGGGGGCTACACCTTC.

The V gene is TRBV11-2, the J gene TRBJ2-6; 14 nucleotides align to TRBD2. The length of the CDR3 is 18 residues. The trim removed 5 bases at V and 0 bases at J, leaving 3 bases unmatched. Germline V gene lookup returns CDR1 SGHAT and CDR2 FQNNGV. The CDR3 reads CASSKGLAGVSGANVLTF. As DNA, the CDR3 is TGTGCCAGCAGCAAGGGACTAGCGGGGGTCTCTGGGGCCAACGTCCTGACTTTC. Drawing the rest from reference TRBV11-2 and TRBJ2-6, the complete variable domain is EAGVAQSPRYKIIEKRQSVAFWCNPISGHATLYWYQQILGQGPKLLIQFQNNGVVDDSQLPKDRFSAERLKGVDSTLKIQPAKLEDSAVYLCASSKGLAGVSGANVLTFGAGSRLTVL.

This clone is a singleton in its sample. V is TRBV5-8 and J is TRBJ2-1; 13 bases line up with TRBD2. Trimming at V came to 0 bases and at J to 2 bases, leaving 5 bases not matched to a gene. The CDR3 totals 18 residues. Germline V CDR1 and CDR2: SGHTS, YDEGEE. The CDR3 reads CASSLAITSGGAYNEQFF. CDR3 in DNA: TGTGCCAGCAGCTTGGCCATCACTAGCGGGGGGGCCTACAATGAGCAGTTCTTC.

This clone was seen only once. The genes are TRBV29-1 and TRBJ1-2; 9 bases align to TRBD1. This CDR3 is 13 amino acids long. The germline V gene has CDR1 SQVTM and CDR2 ANQGSEA. Unmatched junction bases numbered 6, after V lost 2 bases and J lost 8 bases. The CDR3 loop reads CSVEPGQGSGYTF. The CDR3 DNA reads TGCAGCGTTGAACCCGGACAGGGGAGCGGCTACACCTTC.

This chain connects TRBV7-2 to TRBJ2-1; possible D gene TRBD2, 5 bases. The germline V gene has CDR1 SGHTA and CDR2 FQGNSA. V was pared by 0 bases and J by 0 bases, with 9 bases between. The CDR3 is made up of 16 amino acids. In DNA form, the CDR3 reads TGTGCCAGCAGCTTAGCTGCTAGCCGCTCCTACAATGAGCAGTTCTTC. This gives the protein CASSLAASRSYNEQFF.

Only a few counts were recorded for this clone. V and J are TRBV27 and TRBJ2-5; TRBD1 aligns across 7 bases. The tail of the sequence fits TRBJ2-7 better, so the J call may be wrong. The length of the CDR3 is 16 residues. Germline V gene sequence: CDR1 MNHEY, CDR2 SMNVEV (reference sequence). The CDR3 DNA sequence: TGTGCCAGCAGTAGCCGAACAGGGGCCACCCCCTACGAGCAGTACTTC. It is translated as CASSSRTGATPYEQYF.

This sequence joins TRBV5-4 and TRBJ2-7, with unresolved D. Trimming cost V 4 bases and J 3 bases, with 14 bases left between them. The CDR3 loop spans 14 amino acids. Per germline, CDR1 SGHNT and CDR2 YYREEE (reference sequence). CDR3 sequence: CASSAGPIFYEQYF. CDR3 sequence (DNA): TGTGCCAGCAGCGCTGGGCCTATATTCTACGAGCAGTACTTC.

This chain connects TRBV6-1 to TRBJ1-4; D uncertain. CDR1 is MNHNS, CDR2 SASEGT, per germline. This CDR3 comprises 14 residues. The V gene lost 6 bases and the J gene lost 4 bases, with 12 bases spanning the gap. CDR3 coding DNA: TGTGCCAGCAGGTGGACTGCAGATAATGAAAAACTGTTTTTT. Translated: CASRWTADNEKLFF.

This chain joins TRBV7-2 and TRBJ2-7, with 10 bases fitting TRBD2. This CDR3 is 15 amino acids long. Germline CDR1 is SGHTA and CDR2 is FQGNSA. After removal of 1 base from V and 4 bases from J, the junction contained 4 bases not matched to a gene. CDR3 protein: CASSLELAGTYEQYF. CDR3 DNA sequence: TGTGCCAGCAGCTTAGAACTAGCGGGGACTTACGAGCAGTACTTC.

The chain uses TRBV5-1 and TRBJ2-1; TRBD2 matches 13 bases. The V and J ends lost 4 bases and 4 bases, in that order; junction bases with no gene match: 2. There are 15 residues in the CDR3. CDR1 and CDR2 from the germline V gene are SGHRS and YFSETQ. The CDR3 is CASSPTSGGYNEQFF. CDR3 in DNA: TGCGCCAGCAGCCCGACTAGCGGGGGGTACAATGAGCAGTTCTTC.

The V and J genes are TRBV6-5 and TRBJ2-5; perhaps TRBD1 as D (5 bases). V was clipped by 5 bases and J by 4 bases, with 8 bases between them. The CDR3 spans 12 residues. The germline V gene has CDR1 MNHEY and CDR2 SVGAGI. CDR3 protein: CASSKRGETQYF. The DNA for the CDR3 is TGTGCCAGCAGTAAAAGGGGAGAGACCCAGTACTTC.

The chain carries TRBV6-5 and TRBJ1-1; TRBD1 is a possible D gene (6 bases). The CDR3 extends over 14 amino acids. The germline CDR1 and CDR2 sequences are MNHEY and SVGAGI. The V and J ends lost 6 bases and 1 base respectively, with 12 bases between them. DNA for the CDR3: TGTGCCAGCAGCCTATTGGGGGCGAACACTGAAGCTTTCTTT. Protein: CASSLLGANTEAFF.